The 23 T cell receptor beta chains below were found in one sample sequenced in a study of blood T cell repertoires in COVID-19. Libraries were prepared by immunoSEQ multiplex PCR; TCRdb keeps only in-frame clonotypes and omits some of them. The profile shows hundreds of thousands of clones, around 87% of them singletons. The sequencing sample was made of peripheral blood. These receptors originate from a woman aged 55-69 years with COVID-19, enrolled during active disease.

V gene TRBV9 combines with J gene TRBJ1-1; 7 nucleotides line up with TRBD1. The CDR3 covers 14 residues. Germline trimming cut 0 bases from V and 2 bases from J; bases unmatched to any gene: 1. Per germline, CDR1 SGDLS and CDR2 YYNGEE. CDR3 in DNA: TGTGCCAGCAGCGTAGGGGACAGTAACACTGAAGCTTTCTTT. This gives the protein CASSVGDSNTEAFF.

The V and J genes are TRBV30 and TRBJ1-5; 8 bases align to TRBD1. Germline CDR1 and CDR2: GTSNPN and SVGIG (reference sequence). Trimming cost V 0 bases and J 2 bases; bases outside gene matches: 9. The CDR3 covers 17 residues. CDR3 nucleotide sequence: TGTGCCTGGAGTGTTGTTCAGGGGGCGATCGGCAATCAGCCCCAGCATTTT. Translating gives CAWSVVQGAIGNQPQHF.

The chain combines TRBV18 with TRBJ2-7; no firm D call. Germline V CDR1 and CDR2: KGHSH, LQKENI. This CDR3 comprises 15 residues. Trimming left V 2 bases short and J 0 bases short, with 11 bases between. CDR3 DNA: TGTGCCAGCTCACCAGTTAGGCACAGCTCCTACGAGCAGTACTTC. Amino acids: CASSPVRHSSYEQYF. Filled out from reference TRBV18 and TRBJ2-7, the complete variable domain reads NAGVMQNPRHLVRRRGQEARLRCSPMKGHSHVYWYRQLPEEGLKFMVYLQKENIIDESGMPKERFSAEFPKEGPSILRIQQVVRGDSAAYFCASSPVRHSSYEQYFGPGTRLTVT.

The chain combines TRBV11-2 with TRBJ2-1; 10 nucleotides agree with TRBD2. Trimming at V came to 7 bases and at J to 7 bases, leaving 10 bases not matched to a gene. Germline V CDR1 and CDR2: SGHAT, FQNNGV. The CDR3 runs 15 residues. The CDR3 region is CASTKGSGGVNEQFF. The CDR3 DNA sequence: TGTGCCAGCACCAAGGGAAGCGGGGGGGTAAATGAGCAGTTCTTC.

J is TRBJ2-1 and V is TRBV6-5, with TRBD1 identical over 11 bases. V shed 0 bases, J shed 11 bases, and the junction held 6 bases outside the gene matches. Germline V gives CDR1 MNHEY, CDR2 SVGAGI. The CDR3 runs 15 residues. CDR3 protein: CASSYSGQGAKKQFF. The CDR3 DNA reads TGTGCCAGCAGTTACTCCGGACAGGGGGCGAAGAAGCAGTTCTTC.

The V gene is TRBV20-1, the J gene TRBJ2-7, with a tentative D call TRBD2 (6 bases). The CDR3 extends over 14 amino acids. Germline V lookup: CDR1 DFQATT, CDR2 SNEGSKA (reference sequence). V lost 3 bases to trimming and J lost 2 bases, with 14 bases between them. This CDR3 is CSASRAGKTYEQYF. For the CDR3, the DNA is TGCAGTGCTAGTAGGGCGGGGAAAACCTACGAGCAGTACTTC.

The chain combines TRBV15 with TRBJ1-2; 7 nucleotides align to TRBD1. CDR3 size: 16 residues. With 2 bases clipped from V and 4 bases from J, the junction kept 10 bases outside the gene matches. From germline, CDR1 is LNHNV and CDR2 YYDKDF (reference sequence). CDR3 amino acids: CATSRPYDRDSYGYTF. In DNA, the CDR3 is TGTGCCACCAGCAGACCATATGACCGGGACAGCTATGGCTACACCTTC.

As DNA, the CDR3 is TGTGCCAGCAGCGTAGAGCGGGGAAGGGAGACCCAGTACTTC. It yields the protein CASSVERGRETQYF. J is TRBJ2-5 and V is TRBV7-8; the match to TRBD2 covers 7 bases. CDR3 size: 14 residues. V shed 5 bases and J 5 bases; nucleotides not matched to a gene: 8. The germline gives CDR1 SGHVS, CDR2 FQNEAQ.

Only one count was recorded for this clone. The chain combines TRBV7-9 with TRBJ2-5; TRBD2 might be the D (5 bases). The V gene's germline CDR1 is SEHNR and CDR2 FQNEAQ (reference sequence). Trimming took 5 bases from V and 1 from J, leaving 11 bases between them. The CDR3 extends over 14 amino acids. CDR3 bases: TGTGCCAGCAGCCCTGGACTCTTCCAAGAGACCCAGTACTTC. Protein sequence: CASSPGLFQETQYF.

This clone was counted a single time. This sequence joins TRBV21-1 and TRBJ1-1; the table's D call of TRBD1 was not tested on the DNA. TRBV21-1 constitutes a pseudogene. The CDR3 loop spans 14 amino acids. CDR3 coding DNA: TGTGCCAGCAGCAAAGCGACAGGAGTCACTGAAGCTTTCTTT. Translated: CASSKATGVTEAFF.

This chain joins TRBV6-5 and TRBJ1-2; 7 nucleotides align to TRBD1. Germline V CDR1 and CDR2: MNHEY, SVGAGI. The CDR3 runs 15 residues. V trimming: 7 bases; J trimming: 6 bases; junction bases outside the gene matches: 14. The CDR3 sequence is CASKARDREYHGYTF. The CDR3, as DNA: TGTGCCAGCAAGGCCCGAGACAGGGAGTATCATGGCTACACCTTC.

The chain uses TRBV11-1 and TRBJ2-2; TRBD2 is a possible D gene (7 bases). This CDR3 region has 15 residues. Per the germline V gene, CDR1 is SGHAT and CDR2 is FQDESV (reference sequence). Trimming left V 5 bases short and J 4 bases short, with 14 bases between. CDR3 sequence reads: CASSPLGGRTGELFF. The DNA of the CDR3 is TGTGCCAGCAGCCCCCTCGGGGGGCGCACCGGGGAGCTGTTTTTT.

The rearrangement uses TRBV28 and TRBJ1-2; TRBD1 matches at 9 bases. CDR1 is MDHEN, CDR2 SYDVKM, per germline. The J segment lost 3 bases and the V segment lost 6 bases, leaving 11 bases of the junction unmatched. This CDR3 is built from 16 residues. In nucleotides, the CDR3 is TGTGCCAGCAGCGAGCCTCGGGACAGGGCTTACTATGGCTACACCTTC. Amino acid sequence: CASSEPRDRAYYGYTF.

The chain links TRBV11-3 to TRBJ2-1, with 8 bases that match TRBD1. CDR1 SGHNT and CDR2 YENEEA come from the germline V gene. The CDR3 spans 16 residues. The trim removed 5 bases at V and 1 base at J, leaving 7 bases unmatched. The CDR3 reads CASSRTGRTSYNEQFF. CDR3 DNA sequence: TGTGCCAGCAGCCGGACAGGGCGTACGTCCTACAATGAGCAGTTCTTC. Looking up the rest from reference TRBV11-3 and TRBJ2-1 gives the full variable domain: EAGVVQSPRYKIIEKKQPVAFWCNPISGHNTLYWYLQNLGQGPELLIRYENEEAVDDSQLPKDRFSAERLKGVDSTLKIQPAELGDSAVYLCASSRTGRTSYNEQFFGPGTRLTVL.

The chain combines TRBV7-9 with TRBJ2-7, with 14 positions matching TRBD2. Per germline, CDR1 SEHNR and CDR2 FQNEAQ (reference sequence). J gave up 2 bases and V 5 bases, and 8 bases lay outside the gene matches. This CDR3 is 17 amino acids long. This CDR3 is CASSPGTSGGHTYEQYF. CDR3 sequence (DNA): TGTGCCAGCAGCCCCGGGACTAGCGGGGGCCATACCTACGAGCAGTACTTC. The whole variable domain, filled in from reference TRBV7-9 and TRBJ2-7, reads DTGVSQNPRHKITKRGQNVTFRCDPISEHNRLYWYRQTLGQGPEFLTYFQNEAQLEKSRLLSDRFSAERPKGSFSTLEIQRTEQGDSAMYLCASSPGTSGGHTYEQYFGPGTRLTVT.

This chain links TRBV13 with TRBJ2-7, with D perhaps TRBD1 (6 bases). With 5 bases removed from V and 0 bases from J, the gap between germline ends came to 11 bases. CDR1 PRHDT and CDR2 FYEKMQ come from the germline V gene (reference sequence). This CDR3 region has 14 residues. This CDR3 reads CASSPRTASYEQYF. The CDR3 region has the DNA TGTGCCAGCAGCCCCCGGACAGCCTCCTACGAGCAGTACTTC.

The rearrangement uses TRBV5-1 and TRBJ2-5, with 7 bases identical to TRBD1. With V trimmed by 3 bases and J by 3 bases, 5 bases remained unmatched. Germline CDR1 SGHRS, CDR2 YFSETQ. CDR3 length: 14 residues. The CDR3 DNA reads TGCGCCAGCAGCTCGGGACAGATAGAAGAGACCCAGTACTTC. This translates into CASSSGQIEETQYF. Full variable domain (rest looked up from reference TRBV5-1 and TRBJ2-5): KAGVTQTPRYLIKTRGQQVTLSCSPISGHRSVSWYQQTPGQGLQFLFEYFSETQRNKGNFPGRFSGRQFSNSRSEMNVSTLELGDSALYLCASSSGQIEETQYFGPGTRLLVL.

The chain has TRBV30 and TRBJ1-2; D may be TRBD1 (6 bases). The V end was cut by 0 bases, the J end by 4 bases, with 21 bases between. Germline V gives CDR1 GTSNPN, CDR2 SVGIG (reference sequence). The CDR3 is 17 residues long. The CDR3 spells CAWSVRASWGGAYGYTF. The CDR3 DNA reads as TGTGCCTGGAGTGTACGAGCCTCGTGGGGGGGCGCCTATGGCTACACCTTC.

DNA for the CDR3: TGTGCCAGCTCACCATTTACGCCAGTCCTCGAGGTTGAAGCTTTCTTT. Its protein product is CASSPFTPVLEVEAFF. The V call is TRBV18, the J call TRBJ1-1; no firm D call. CDR3 length equals 16 residues. V lost 2 bases to trimming and J lost 7 bases, with 20 bases between them. The germline gives CDR1 KGHSH, CDR2 LQKENI.

Only one count was recorded for this clone. The rearrangement uses TRBV20-1 and TRBJ2-6; TRBD1 matches 10 bases. In germline, CDR1 is DFQATT, CDR2 SNEGSKA (reference sequence). This CDR3 is built from 17 residues. With V trimmed by 3 bases and J by 4 bases, 9 bases remained unmatched. The CDR3 here is CSASVGQGTRGANVLTF. The CDR3 DNA reads TGCAGTGCTAGTGTGGGACAGGGGACAAGAGGGGCCAACGTCCTGACTTTC.

The chain links TRBV18 to TRBJ2-1; 11 positions agree with TRBD2. V shed 1 base and J 10 bases; nucleotides not matched to a gene: 9. The CDR3 is 16 residues long. CDR1 and CDR2 from the germline V gene are KGHSH and LQKENI. The CDR3 DNA reads TGTGCCAGCTCACCACTTTTCCCTAGCGGGGGGCAAGAGCAGTTCTTC. Encoded protein: CASSPLFPSGGQEQFF.

This clone was seen just once. This sequence joins TRBV6-1 and TRBJ2-3; 8 bases map to TRBD1. The germline CDR1 and CDR2 sequences are MNHNS and SASEGT. The CDR3 totals 16 residues. The junction had 3 bases not matched to a gene; V was cut back by 1 base and J by 0 bases. The CDR3 coding sequence is TGTGCCAGCAGTGAAGGACAGGGGAGGAGCACAGATACGCAGTATTTT. Translating it yields CASSEGQGRSTDTQYF.

The J gene is TRBJ1-1, the V gene TRBV6-4; the match to TRBD1 covers 7 bases. The CDR3 covers 14 residues. The V and J ends lost 3 bases and 1 base, in that order; junction bases with no gene match: 2. Germline V lookup: CDR1 MRHNA, CDR2 SNTAGT. CDR3 nucleotides: TGTGCCAGCAGTGAGGACAGGTGGAACACTGAAGCTTTCTTT. It yields the protein CASSEDRWNTEAFF.